The rows below give T cell receptor beta chains drawn from one sample of a study of shared clonotypes between healthy human individuals. Sequencing used immunoSEQ multiplex PCR; TCRdb keeps in-frame clones, though not all of them. The data show a few million clones, 93% seen once. Sequencing input: naive CD8+ T cells from PBMCs. These receptors came from a young man in good health. Some clones in this sample may be carry-over from other donors' samples. Both conserved end residues are part of each CDR3. D genes are given only for firm matches. Clone size is stated in some rows and not others, as once, few, many or a class when expanded.

length: 15; size: .; D: TRBD2; J: TRBJ2-3; V: TRBV9; DNA: TGTGCCAGCAGCGTACTAGCGGGATTGTCAGATACGCAGTATTTT; CDR3: CASSVLAGLSDTQYF
length: 13; size: .; D: .; J: TRBJ2-7; V: TRBV14; DNA: TGTGCCAGCAGCCACCGGTGGACTGAAGAGCAGTACTTC; CDR3: CASSHRWTEEQYF
length: 16; size: once; D: .; J: TRBJ1-2; V: TRBV28; DNA: TGTGCCAGCAGTTTACCCGGGACGGTCCCGGACTATGGCTACACCTTC; CDR3: CASSLPGTVPDYGYTF
length: 15; size: .; D: .; J: TRBJ2-3; V: TRBV2; DNA: TGTGCCAGCAGTGACTTTCGGCTCAGCACAGATACGCAGTATTTT; CDR3: CASSDFRLSTDTQYF
length: 14; size: few; D: .; J: TRBJ1-1; V: TRBV28; DNA: TGTGCCAGCAGGCAGGTCGGGGGGAACACTGAAGCTTTCTTT; CDR3: CASRQVGGNTEAFF
length: 16; size: .; D: TRBD1; J: TRBJ1-4; V: TRBV13; DNA: TGTGCCAGCAGCCAGGGACAGGGGCGGTCTAATGAAAAACTGTTTTTT; CDR3: CASSQGQGRSNEKLFF
length: 15; size: .; D: .; J: TRBJ2-1; V: TRBV2; DNA: TGTGCCAGCACCGATGCGGCGGGGTCCTACAATGAGCAGTTCTTC; CDR3: CASTDAAGSYNEQFF
length: 13; size: .; D: .; J: TRBJ2-2; V: TRBV27; DNA: TGTGCCAGCAGTTTTTCAGGGCCCGGGGAGCTGTTTTTT; CDR3: CASSFSGPGELFF
length: 18; size: .; D: TRBD1; J: TRBJ1-1; V: TRBV27; DNA: TGTGCCAGCAGTTCTCTAACCTACAGGGGGCGATTGAACACTGAAGCTTTCTTT; CDR3: CASSSLTYRGRLNTEAFF
length: 15; size: .; D: TRBD2; J: TRBJ2-1; V: TRBV11-3; DNA: TGTGCCAGCAGCTTAGGACTAGCGGGAGTGGATGAGCAGTTCTTC; CDR3: CASSLGLAGVDEQFF
length: 13; size: once; D: .; J: TRBJ2-2; V: TRBV6-5; DNA: TGTGCCAGCAGTTATCAGGGTCCCGGGGAGCTGTTTTTT; CDR3: CASSYQGPGELFF
length: 15; size: .; D: .; J: TRBJ1-2; V: TRBV6-5; DNA: TGTGCCAGCAGTTACTTCTCCGGGACTGGTTATGGCTACACCTTC; CDR3: CASSYFSGTGYGYTF
length: 16; size: .; D: TRBD1; J: TRBJ1-2; V: TRBV10-2; DNA: TGCGCCAGCAGTGGGTCTCGACAGGGGGCGGTCTATGGCTACACCTTC; CDR3: CASSGSRQGAVYGYTF
length: 18; size: .; D: .; J: TRBJ1-2; V: TRBV7-6; DNA: TGTGCCAGCAGCCTCTTTCTCGGGCCTCAGGGGCCCCTGAAAGGGCTCACCTTC; CDR3: CASSLFLGPQGPLKGLTF
length: 16; size: .; D: .; J: TRBJ2-5; V: TRBV27; DNA: TGTGCCAGCGCCTCCAGTTGGGGGGAGAGGGAAGAGACCCAGTACTTC; CDR3: CASASSWGEREETQYF
length: 16; size: .; D: TRBD2; J: TRBJ2-1; V: TRBV12-5; DNA: TGTGCTAGTGGGTCCCAACTAGCGGGAGTTGTCGATGAGCAGTTCTTC; CDR3: CASGSQLAGVVDEQFF
length: 13; size: .; D: TRBD1; J: TRBJ2-7; V: TRBV9; DNA: TGTGCCAGCAGCGCGGACAGGTCCTACGAGCAGTACTTC; CDR3: CASSADRSYEQYF
length: 14; size: .; D: .; J: TRBJ1-2; V: TRBV7-9; DNA: TGTGCCAGCAGCCTTGTAGGGGTTGAGTATGGCTACACCTTC; CDR3: CASSLVGVEYGYTF
length: 15; size: .; D: TRBD1; J: TRBJ1-4; V: TRBV4-3; DNA: TGCGCCAGCAGCCAGCCTTTTACAGGGGCAGAAAAACTGTTTTTT; CDR3: CASSQPFTGAEKLFF
length: 15; size: .; D: .; J: TRBJ2-2; V: TRBV7-9; DNA: TGTGCCAGCAGCGAGCCGGGGACTTACACCGGGGAGCTGTTTTTT; CDR3: CASSEPGTYTGELFF
length: 16; size: .; D: TRBD2; J: TRBJ2-5; V: TRBV7-3; DNA: TGTGCCAGCAGCACACGGACTAGCGGGCCTCAAGAGACCCAGTACTTC; CDR3: CASSTRTSGPQETQYF
length: 16; size: once; D: .; J: TRBJ2-1; V: TRBV14; DNA: TGTGCCAGCAGCCCCGGTGCCGGGGTAGTTAACAATGAGCAGTTCTTC; CDR3: CASSPGAGVVNNEQFF
length: 12; size: once; D: .; J: TRBJ2-1; V: TRBV14; DNA: TGTGCCAGCAGCCACATCCAGATGGTGCAGTTCTTC; CDR3: CASSHIQMVQFF
length: 13; size: .; D: TRBD1; J: TRBJ2-1; V: TRBV19; DNA: TGTGCCAGTACTCGGACAGGATACAATGAGCAGTTCTTC; CDR3: CASTRTGYNEQFF
length: 16; size: .; D: .; J: TRBJ1-4; V: TRBV4-2; DNA: TGTGCCAGCAGCCAAGAACAGGGTAGCAGCACAGAAAAACTGTTTTTT; CDR3: CASSQEQGSSTEKLFF
length: 14; size: .; D: .; J: TRBJ2-7; V: TRBV2; DNA: TGTGCCAGCAGTGAAGCAATAGTTTCATCCTTCCAGTACTTC; CDR3: CASSEAIVSSFQYF
length: 15; size: .; D: .; J: TRBJ2-3; V: TRBV2; DNA: TGTGCCAGCAGTGCTTGGGACATGAGGGCAGATACGCAGTATTTT; CDR3: CASSAWDMRADTQYF
length: 13; size: .; D: .; J: TRBJ2-7; V: TRBV9; DNA: TGTGCCAGCAGCGTATCGTCCGGGGCCCAGCAGTACTTC; CDR3: CASSVSSGAQQYF
length: 13; size: .; D: .; J: TRBJ2-3; V: TRBV9; DNA: TGTGCCAGCAGCGGTACTAAACCAGATACGCAGTATTTT; CDR3: CASSGTKPDTQYF
length: 17; size: .; D: TRBD2; J: TRBJ2-2; V: TRBV28; DNA: TGTGCCAGCAGTTTAACTAGCGGGGGAGCGAACACCGGGGAGCTGTTTTTT; CDR3: CASSLTSGGANTGELFF
length: 16; size: .; D: TRBD1; J: TRBJ1-3; V: TRBV13; DNA: TGTGCCAGCTCCGGGGACAGGCCAAACTCTGGAAACACCATATATTTT; CDR3: CASSGDRPNSGNTIYF
length: 16; size: few; D: .; J: TRBJ1-2; V: TRBV9; DNA: TGTGCCAGCAGCGTAAAACCAGGGGTGATAAACTATGGCTACACCTTC; CDR3: CASSVKPGVINYGYTF
length: 12; size: .; D: .; J: TRBJ2-7; V: TRBV28; DNA: TGTGCCAGCAGTTTAGATGGCTACGAGCAGTACTTC; CDR3: CASSLDGYEQYF
length: 14; size: .; D: TRBD1; J: TRBJ1-2; V: TRBV29-1; DNA: TGCAGCGTTGTTGGGACAGGGTATCTACATGGCTACACCTTC; CDR3: CSVVGTGYLHGYTF
length: 11; size: .; D: .; J: TRBJ1-1; V: TRBV5-5; DNA: TGTGCCAGCAGGGGGGACGGGGAAGCTTTCTTT; CDR3: CASRGDGEAFF
length: 18; size: .; D: TRBD2; J: TRBJ2-4; V: TRBV27; DNA: TGTGCCAGCAGTTTTACTGCGTTTGGCGGGGGGCGGTCGAACATTCAGTACTTC; CDR3: CASSFTAFGGGRSNIQYF
length: 15; size: .; D: .; J: TRBJ2-3; V: TRBV4-1; DNA: TGCGCCAGCAGCCCCGTCGTCGCTCCCACAGATACGCAGTATTTT; CDR3: CASSPVVAPTDTQYF
length: 15; size: .; D: TRBD2; J: TRBJ2-1; V: TRBV6-4; DNA: TGTGCCAGCAGCTCCGGGACTAGCGGAGACAATGAGCAGTTCTTC; CDR3: CASSSGTSGDNEQFF
length: 15; size: .; D: .; J: TRBJ1-5; V: TRBV7-9; DNA: TGTGCCAGCAGCCCAAGCTGGACAGTTAATCAGCCCCAGCATTTT; CDR3: CASSPSWTVNQPQHF
length: 16; size: once; D: .; J: TRBJ2-1; V: TRBV5-6; DNA: TGTGCCAGCAGCCCCGACTGGCGGACAACCTACAATGAGCAGTTCTTC; CDR3: CASSPDWRTTYNEQFF
length: 13; size: .; D: .; J: TRBJ2-7; V: TRBV11-2; DNA: TGTGCCAGCAGCTTGGGCCAAACCTACGAGCAGTACTTC; CDR3: CASSLGQTYEQYF
length: 14; size: .; D: TRBD2; J: TRBJ2-7; V: TRBV27; DNA: TGTGCCAGCAGTTTAGGAGCGGGAGTTGGCGAGCAGTACTTC; CDR3: CASSLGAGVGEQYF
length: 14; size: .; D: TRBD1; J: TRBJ2-1; V: TRBV25-1; DNA: TGTGCCAGCAGTGGGGGACAGTGGGTTAATGAGCAGTTCTTC; CDR3: CASSGGQWVNEQFF
length: 15; size: .; D: .; J: TRBJ1-1; V: TRBV4-1; DNA: TGCGCCAGCAGCCAAGTCGGAGGTGTATGGACTGAAGCTTTCTTT; CDR3: CASSQVGGVWTEAFF
length: 14; size: .; D: .; J: TRBJ1-1; V: TRBV28; DNA: TGTGCCAGCAGTTTGGAGGGAGCGGGCACTGAAGCTTTCTTT; CDR3: CASSLEGAGTEAFF
length: 15; size: .; D: .; J: TRBJ1-1; V: TRBV4-3; DNA: TGCGCCAGCAGCCAGGAATTACAGGGTAACACTGAAGCTTTCTTT; CDR3: CASSQELQGNTEAFF
length: 14; size: .; D: .; J: TRBJ2-5; V: TRBV4-2; DNA: TGTGCCAGCAGCCAAGGTCTAGACGAAGAGACCCAGTACTTC; CDR3: CASSQGLDEETQYF
length: 15; size: .; D: TRBD1; J: TRBJ1-2; V: TRBV6-5; DNA: TGTGCCAGCACCCTAACCCCTCAGGGGGCGCGTGGCTACACCTTC; CDR3: CASTLTPQGARGYTF